What follows are 18 T cell receptor beta chains derived from one specimen sequenced in a study of blood T cell repertoires in COVID-19. Repertoires were generated with immunoSEQ multiplex PCR, while TCRdb's copy carries only in-frame clones and drops some. The table includes about 230,000 clones, around 84% detected once. Input material: peripheral blood. Receptor source: a man between 50 and 59 years old with COVID-19, enrolled during active disease.

The rearrangement links TRBV10-1 to TRBJ2-2, with unresolved D. Trimming stripped 0 bases from V and 6 bases from J, with 8 bases between. The length of the CDR3 is 14 residues. CDR1 WNHNN and CDR2 SYGVQD come from the germline V gene (reference sequence). The CDR3, as DNA: TGCGCCAGCAGTGAGTCACAGATGGCCGGGGAGCTGTTTTTT. Translated, it gives CASSESQMAGELFF.

J is TRBJ2-7 and V is TRBV7-2; 13 bases align to TRBD2. The CDR3 sequence is 15 residues long. Germline CDR1 reads SGHTA; CDR2 reads FQGNSA. V dropped 5 bases and J dropped 5; count of bases not matched to a gene: 6. The CDR3 bases are TGTGCCAGCAGCACTAGCGGGGGGGCGCTAAACGAGCAGTACTTC. Translated, it gives CASSTSGGALNEQYF.

This clone has a handful of counts. This chain connects TRBV5-1 to TRBJ1-4; D is perhaps TRBD1 (5 bases). Looked up from germline, CDR1 is SGHRS and CDR2 is YFSETQ. This CDR3 is built from 16 residues. V was trimmed by 4 bases and J by 6 bases, leaving 19 bases between them. CDR3 bases: TGCGCCAGCAGCCCCACGCGATGGGGCCCGGATGAAAAACTGTTTTTT. It is translated as CASSPTRWGPDEKLFF.

J is TRBJ1-1 and V is TRBV6-5; 11 bases match TRBD1. This CDR3 spans 15 amino acids. Looked up from germline, CDR1 is MNHEY and CDR2 is SVGAGI. V lost 4 bases, J lost 1 base, and 2 bases stayed unmatched. CDR3 in DNA: TGTGCCAGCAGTTCGGGACAGGGGGAGAACACTGAAGCTTTCTTT. Translated: CASSSGQGENTEAFF.

This clone was counted between two and nine times. The chain is built from TRBV6-2 or TRBV6-3 and TRBJ1-5; D is possibly TRBD1 (5 bases). The V gene lost 1 base and the J gene lost 3 bases, with 13 bases spanning the gap. The CDR3 is 16 amino acids. From germline, CDR1 is MNHEY and CDR2 SVGEGT. CDR3 DNA sequence: TGTGCCAGCAGTTACTGGACAATTACCTACAATCAGCCCCAGCATTTT. Its protein product is CASSYWTITYNQPQHF.

The gene calls are TRBV5-1 and TRBJ1-1; D perhaps matches TRBD1 (5 bases). V lost 0 bases, J lost 5 bases, and 11 bases lay in between. This CDR3 comprises 14 residues. CDR1 and CDR2 from the germline V gene are SGHRS and YFSETQ. The CDR3 protein is CASSLAGGKTEAFF. The CDR3 DNA reads TGCGCCAGCAGCTTGGCTGGGGGGAAGACTGAAGCTTTCTTT.

The J gene is TRBJ2-7, the V gene TRBV9, with 9 bases matching TRBD1. V shed 0 bases and J 1 base; nucleotides not matched to a gene: 11. Germline values: CDR1 SGDLS, CDR2 YYNGEE. The length of the CDR3 is 18 residues. CDR3 DNA sequence: TGTGCCAGCAGCGTAGGCCCGTCAACAGGGGGCATTTCCTACGAGCAGTACTTC. It is translated as CASSVGPSTGGISYEQYF.

The CDR3 nucleotides are TGTGCCAGCAGCCAAGGAGGGACACTCTACAATGAGCAGTTCTTC. Translated, it gives CASSQGGTLYNEQFF. J is TRBJ2-1 and V is TRBV4-2, with a possible D match to TRBD1 (6 bases). The CDR3 sequence is 15 residues long. V was clipped by 1 base and J by 3 bases, with 10 bases between them. Germline assignment: CDR1 LGHNA and CDR2 YNFKEQ.

This chain connects TRBV28 to TRBJ2-7; 12 nucleotides align to TRBD2. The CDR3 is 15 residues long. V lost 6 bases and J lost 4; bases outside the gene matches: 7. Germline V gives CDR1 MDHEN, CDR2 SYDVKM. The CDR3 reads CASSHGLAGRYEQYF. Here the CDR3 DNA reads TGTGCCAGCAGCCACGGACTAGCGGGACGATACGAGCAGTACTTC.

V usage is TRBV3-1 (or the pseudogene TRBV3-2) and J usage is TRBJ2-1, with 12 nucleotides matching TRBD2. The germline gives CDR1 LGHDT, CDR2 YNNKEL (reference sequence). The V segment lost 4 bases and the J segment 7 bases; nucleotides outside the gene matches: 2. CDR3 size: 14 residues. This CDR3 reads CASSRLAGGNEQFF. The CDR3 coding sequence is TGTGCCAGCAGCCGGCTAGCGGGGGGGAATGAGCAGTTCTTC.

The chain couples TRBV5-1 to TRBJ1-2; possibly TRBD1 for D (6 bases). CDR3 size: 13 residues. The V end lost 0 bases, the J end lost 8 bases, and 11 bases lay between the germline ends. CDR1 SGHRS and CDR2 YFSETQ come from the germline V gene. DNA for the CDR3: TGCGCCAGCAGCTTGGACAGGGCCGGCGGCTACACCTTC. Its translation is CASSLDRAGGYTF.

This chain connects TRBV25-1 to TRBJ2-7; TRBD2 matches at 8 bases. The germline V gene encodes CDR1 MGHDK and CDR2 SYGVNS. V gave up 1 base and J gave up 3 bases; unmatched junction bases: 5. The CDR3 runs 15 residues. This chain's CDR3 is CASSESAGVVYEQYF. The CDR3 nucleotides are TGTGCCAGCAGTGAATCAGCGGGAGTGGTCTACGAGCAGTACTTC.

CDR3 residues: CASSLRQNQPQHF. DNA for the CDR3: TGTGCCAGCAGTTTGAGGCAGAATCAGCCCCAGCATTTT. The V gene is TRBV12-3 or TRBV12-4, the J gene TRBJ1-5; D call uncertain. The CDR3 is 13 amino acids. The ends were cut back, 3 bases at V and 4 bases at J, with 7 bases in the middle.

The chain carries TRBV6-2 or TRBV6-3 and TRBJ2-7; the D gene is possibly TRBD2 (5 bases). Germline CDR1 is MNHEY and CDR2 is SVGEGT. This CDR3 region has 15 residues. V was clipped by 2 bases and J by 2 bases, with 13 bases between them. CDR3: CASSYGLTTTYEQYF. The DNA for the CDR3 is TGTGCCAGCAGTTACGGACTCACTACTACCTACGAGCAGTACTTC.

The chain links TRBV29-1 to TRBJ2-1; D is perhaps TRBD2 (6 bases). The CDR3 extends over 14 amino acids. V was shortened by 7 bases and J by 0 bases, with 13 bases between the two germline ends. Germline V gene sequence: CDR1 SQVTM, CDR2 ANQGSEA. Here the CDR3 DNA reads TGCAGCGCCGGTCTACTAGCCTCCTACAATGAGCAGTTCTTC. It yields the protein CSAGLLASYNEQFF.

The rearrangement uses TRBV12-3 or TRBV12-4 and TRBJ2-5; tentatively, D is TRBD2 (5 bases). The CDR3 covers 13 residues. Deletions cut 5 bases from V and 5 bases from J, with 12 bases between. The CDR3: CASSPGIFETQYF. In DNA, the CDR3 is TGTGCCAGCAGTCCGGGGATTTTTGAGACCCAGTACTTC.

This rearrangement joins TRBV25-1 to TRBJ2-7; TRBD1 aligns across 9 bases. CDR1 MGHDK and CDR2 SYGVNS come from the germline V gene. J lost 0 bases, V lost 3 bases, and 6 bases had no gene match. The CDR3 runs to 16 residues. The CDR3 loop is CASSDGTGISSYEQYF. CDR3 nucleotide sequence: TGTGCCAGCAGTGACGGGACAGGGATAAGCTCCTACGAGCAGTACTTC.

The chain has TRBV4-1 and TRBJ2-6; TRBD1 agrees at 9 bases. V was clipped by 6 bases and J by 1 base; unmatched bases: 4. CDR1 and CDR2 (germline): MGHRA, YSYEKL. The CDR3 is 16 amino acids. CDR3 nucleotides: TGCGCCAGCAGACCCGGACAGGGGTCTGGGGCCAACGTCCTGACTTTC. Amino acids: CASRPGQGSGANVLTF.